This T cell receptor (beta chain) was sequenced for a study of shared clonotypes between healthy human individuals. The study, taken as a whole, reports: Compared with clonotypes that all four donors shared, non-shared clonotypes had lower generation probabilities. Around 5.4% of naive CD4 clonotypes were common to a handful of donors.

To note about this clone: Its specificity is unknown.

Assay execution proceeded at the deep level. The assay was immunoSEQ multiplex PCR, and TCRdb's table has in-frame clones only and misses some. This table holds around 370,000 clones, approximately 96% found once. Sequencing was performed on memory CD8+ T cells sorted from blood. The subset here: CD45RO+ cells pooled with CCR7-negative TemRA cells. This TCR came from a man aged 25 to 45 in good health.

CDR3 nucleotides: TGTGCCACCCCGCTAGCGGGAGGGCCGGTCGGGGAGCTGTTTTTT. It specifies CATPLAGGPVGELFF. This chain uses TRBV2 with TRBJ2-2; the match to TRBD2 covers 12 bases. The germline CDR1 and CDR2 sequences are SNHLY and FYNNEI. The CDR3 covers 15 residues. V shed 10 bases, J shed 7 bases, and the junction held 10 bases outside the gene matches.